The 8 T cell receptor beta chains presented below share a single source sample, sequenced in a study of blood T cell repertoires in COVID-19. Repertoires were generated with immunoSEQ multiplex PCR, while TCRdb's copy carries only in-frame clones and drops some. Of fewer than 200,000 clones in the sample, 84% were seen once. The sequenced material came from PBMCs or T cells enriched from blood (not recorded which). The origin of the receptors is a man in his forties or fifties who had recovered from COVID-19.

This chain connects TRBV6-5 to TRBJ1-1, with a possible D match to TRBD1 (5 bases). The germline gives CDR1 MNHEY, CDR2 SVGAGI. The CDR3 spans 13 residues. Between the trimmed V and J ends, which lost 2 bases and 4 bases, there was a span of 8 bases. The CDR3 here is CASSYGGTTEAFF. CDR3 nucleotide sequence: TGTGCCAGCAGTTACGGGGGGACCACTGAAGCTTTCTTT.

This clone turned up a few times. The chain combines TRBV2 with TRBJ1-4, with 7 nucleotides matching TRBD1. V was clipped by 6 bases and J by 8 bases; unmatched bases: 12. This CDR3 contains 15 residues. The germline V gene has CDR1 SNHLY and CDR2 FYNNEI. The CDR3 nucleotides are TGTGCCAGCAGGGTGAGGGGGCAAGGAGAGGAAAAACTGTTTTTT. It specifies CASRVRGQGEEKLFF.

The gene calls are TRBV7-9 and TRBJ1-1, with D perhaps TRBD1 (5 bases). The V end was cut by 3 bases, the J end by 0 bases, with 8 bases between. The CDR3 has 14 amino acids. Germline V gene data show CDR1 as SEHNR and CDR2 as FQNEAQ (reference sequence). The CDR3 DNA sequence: TGTGCCAGCAGCTTGACAGAGCTGAACACTGAAGCTTTCTTT. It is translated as CASSLTELNTEAFF.

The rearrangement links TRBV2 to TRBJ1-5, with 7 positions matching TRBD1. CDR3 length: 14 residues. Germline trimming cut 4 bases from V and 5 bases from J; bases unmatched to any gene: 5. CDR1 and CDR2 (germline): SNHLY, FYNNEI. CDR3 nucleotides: TGTGCCAGCAGTGCGGACAGGTCGGATCAGCCCCAGCATTTT. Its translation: CASSADRSDQPQHF. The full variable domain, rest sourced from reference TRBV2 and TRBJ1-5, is EPEVTQTPSHQVTQMGQEVILRCVPISNHLYFYWYRQILGQKVEFLVSFYNNEISEKSEIFDDQFSVERPDGSNFTLKIRSTKLEDSAMYFCASSADRSDQPQHFGDGTRLSIL.

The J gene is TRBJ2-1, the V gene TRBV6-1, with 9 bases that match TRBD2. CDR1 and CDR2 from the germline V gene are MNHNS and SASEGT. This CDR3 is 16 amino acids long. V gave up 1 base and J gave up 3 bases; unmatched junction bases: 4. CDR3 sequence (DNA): TGTGCCAGCAGTGAAGTTTGGCGGGGGGGCTACAATGAGCAGTTCTTC. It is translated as CASSEVWRGGYNEQFF.

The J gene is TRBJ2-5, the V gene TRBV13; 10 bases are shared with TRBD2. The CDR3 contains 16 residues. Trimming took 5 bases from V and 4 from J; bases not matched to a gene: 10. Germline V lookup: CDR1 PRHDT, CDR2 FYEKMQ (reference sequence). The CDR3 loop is CASSPGERGGRETQYF. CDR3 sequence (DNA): TGTGCCAGCAGCCCTGGCGAGCGGGGGGGCAGAGAGACCCAGTACTTC.

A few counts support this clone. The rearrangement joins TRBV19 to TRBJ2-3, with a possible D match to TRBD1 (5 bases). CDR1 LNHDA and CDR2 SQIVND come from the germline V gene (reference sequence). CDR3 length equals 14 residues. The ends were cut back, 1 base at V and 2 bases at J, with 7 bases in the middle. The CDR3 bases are TGTGCCAGTAGTATAGGACAGCCCACAGATACGCAGTATTTT. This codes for CASSIGQPTDTQYF.

The CDR3 protein is CAWNSNRAGGNGYTF. The CDR3 DNA sequence: TGTGCCTGGAACAGTAACCGGGCAGGAGGGAATGGCTACACCTTC. The rearrangement links TRBV30 to TRBJ1-2; D not resolved. The V gene lost 4 bases and the J gene lost 6 bases, with 21 bases spanning the gap. Germline V gives CDR1 GTSNPN, CDR2 SVGIG (reference sequence). The CDR3 is made up of 15 amino acids.